This T cell receptor (beta chain) comes out of a study of shared clonotypes between healthy human individuals. Trimming removed 8 bases from V and 5 bases from J, with 13 bases in between. CDR1 LGHNA and CDR2 YNFKEQ come from the germline V gene. This CDR3 has 13 amino acids. Measured with immunoSEQ multiplex PCR; TCRdb has only the in-frame clones, and not every one. This table has a few million clones, 92% appearing once. The TCR originated in a man younger than 35 in good health. Some clones in this sample may be carry-over from other donors' samples. The genes are TRBV4-2 and TRBJ2-1; D call uncertain. Sequencing used naive CD4+ T cells from PBMCs. Subset noted: CD45RA+ positively selected. The CDR3 DNA sequence: TGTGCCAGCTCAACCGACGAAGACAATGAGCAGTTCTTC. It is translated as CASSTDEDNEQFF.